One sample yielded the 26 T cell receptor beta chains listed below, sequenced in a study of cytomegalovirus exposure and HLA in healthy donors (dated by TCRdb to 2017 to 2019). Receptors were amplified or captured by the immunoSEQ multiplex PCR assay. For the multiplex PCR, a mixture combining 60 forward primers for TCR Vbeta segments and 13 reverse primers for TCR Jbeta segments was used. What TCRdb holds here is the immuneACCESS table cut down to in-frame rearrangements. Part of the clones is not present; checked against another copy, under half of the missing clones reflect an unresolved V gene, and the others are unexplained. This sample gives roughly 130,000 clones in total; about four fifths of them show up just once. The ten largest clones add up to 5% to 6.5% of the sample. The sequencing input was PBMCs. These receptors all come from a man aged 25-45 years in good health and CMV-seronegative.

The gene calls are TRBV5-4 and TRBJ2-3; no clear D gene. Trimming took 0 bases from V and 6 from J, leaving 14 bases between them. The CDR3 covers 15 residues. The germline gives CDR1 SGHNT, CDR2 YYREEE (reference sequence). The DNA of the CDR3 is TGTGCCAGCAGCTTGGCCGCTGATCGTGCGGATACGCAGTATTTT. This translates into CASSLAADRADTQYF.

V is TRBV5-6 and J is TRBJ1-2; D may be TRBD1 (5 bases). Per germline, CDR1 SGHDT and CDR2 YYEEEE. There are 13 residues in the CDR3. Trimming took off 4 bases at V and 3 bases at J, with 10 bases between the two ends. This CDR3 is CASSAGGDYGYTF. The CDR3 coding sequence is TGTGCCAGCAGCGCCGGGGGTGACTATGGCTACACCTTC.

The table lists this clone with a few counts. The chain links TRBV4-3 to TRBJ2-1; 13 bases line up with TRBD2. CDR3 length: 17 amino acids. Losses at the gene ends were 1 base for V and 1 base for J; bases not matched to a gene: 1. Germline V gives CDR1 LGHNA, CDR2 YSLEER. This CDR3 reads CASSQGLAGGSYNEQFF. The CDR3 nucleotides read TGCGCCAGCAGCCAAGGACTAGCGGGAGGTTCCTACAATGAGCAGTTCTTC.

The CDR3 is CASSPVPDTQYF. CDR3 DNA: TGTGCCAGCAGCCCGGTGCCGGATACGCAGTATTTT. V and J are TRBV7-8 and TRBJ2-3; D uncertain. With 5 bases removed from V and 6 bases from J, the gap between germline ends came to 9 bases. Looked up from germline, CDR1 is SGHVS and CDR2 is FQNEAQ. The CDR3 is made up of 12 amino acids.

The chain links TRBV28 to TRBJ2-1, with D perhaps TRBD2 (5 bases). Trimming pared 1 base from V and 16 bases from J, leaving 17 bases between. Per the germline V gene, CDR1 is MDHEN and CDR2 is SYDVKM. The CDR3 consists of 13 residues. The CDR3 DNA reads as TGTGCCAGCAGTTTATCCCCGACACCGGGGTATTTCTTC. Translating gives CASSLSPTPGYFF. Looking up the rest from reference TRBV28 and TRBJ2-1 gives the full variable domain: DVKVTQSSRYLVKRTGEKVFLECVQDMDHENMFWYRQDPGLGLRLIYFSYDVKMKEKGDIPEGYSVSREKKERFSLILESASTNQTSMYLCASSLSPTPGYFFGPGTRLTVL.

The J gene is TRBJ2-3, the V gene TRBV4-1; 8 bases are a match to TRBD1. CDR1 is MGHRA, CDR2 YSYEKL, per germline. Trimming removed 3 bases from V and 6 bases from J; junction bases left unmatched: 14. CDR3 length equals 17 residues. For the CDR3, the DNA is TGCGCCAGCAGCCAGGATCGATGGACAGGGAGCCGCGATACGCAGTATTTT. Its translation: CASSQDRWTGSRDTQYF.

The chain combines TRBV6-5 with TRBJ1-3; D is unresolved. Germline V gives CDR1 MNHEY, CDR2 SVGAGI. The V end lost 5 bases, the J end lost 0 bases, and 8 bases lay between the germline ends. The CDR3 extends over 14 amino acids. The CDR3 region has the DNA TGTGCCAGCAGTCCCCGTCCCTCTGGAAACACCATATATTTT. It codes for CASSPRPSGNTIYF.

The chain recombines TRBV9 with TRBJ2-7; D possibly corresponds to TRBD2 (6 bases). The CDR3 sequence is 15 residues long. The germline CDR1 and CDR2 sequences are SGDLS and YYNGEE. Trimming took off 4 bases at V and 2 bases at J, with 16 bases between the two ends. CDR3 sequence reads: CASSQGGARTYEQYF. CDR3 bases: TGTGCCAGCAGCCAAGGAGGGGCCAGGACCTACGAGCAGTACTTC.

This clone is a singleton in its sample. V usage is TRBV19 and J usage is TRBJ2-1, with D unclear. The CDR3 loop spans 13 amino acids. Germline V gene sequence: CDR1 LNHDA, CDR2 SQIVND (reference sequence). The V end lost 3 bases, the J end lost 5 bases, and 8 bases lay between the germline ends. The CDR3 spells CASSINTDNEQFF. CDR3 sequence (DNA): TGTGCCAGTAGTATTAATACGGACAATGAGCAGTTCTTC.

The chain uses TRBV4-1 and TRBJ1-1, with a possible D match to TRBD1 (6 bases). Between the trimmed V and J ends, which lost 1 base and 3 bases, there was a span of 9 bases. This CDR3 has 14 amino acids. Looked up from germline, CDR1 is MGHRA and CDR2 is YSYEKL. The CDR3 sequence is CASSQGRGYTEAFF. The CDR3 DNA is TGCGCCAGCAGCCAAGGCAGGGGATACACTGAAGCTTTCTTT.

The CDR3 coding sequence is TGTGCCAGCAGTTTAGGCAGGGGCAATGAGCAGTTCTTC. Its protein is CASSLGRGNEQFF. The V and J genes are TRBV27 and TRBJ2-1; D is possibly TRBD1 (6 bases). The V gene's germline CDR1 is MNHEY and CDR2 SMNVEV (reference sequence). Trimming cost V 2 bases and J 6 bases, with 8 bases left between them. The CDR3 covers 13 residues.

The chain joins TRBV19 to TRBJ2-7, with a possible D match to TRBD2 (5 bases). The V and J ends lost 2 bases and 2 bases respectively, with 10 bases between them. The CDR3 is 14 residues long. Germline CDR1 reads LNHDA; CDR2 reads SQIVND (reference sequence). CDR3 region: CASSISGLTYEQYF. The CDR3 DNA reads TGTGCCAGTAGTATAAGTGGACTTACCTACGAGCAGTACTTC.

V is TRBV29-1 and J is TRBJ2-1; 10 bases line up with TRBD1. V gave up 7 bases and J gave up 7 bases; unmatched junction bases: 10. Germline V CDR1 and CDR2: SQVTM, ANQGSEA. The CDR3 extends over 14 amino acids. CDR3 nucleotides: TGCAGCGGGGGACAGGGGCCTCTCCGGAATGAGCAGTTCTTC. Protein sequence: CSGGQGPLRNEQFF.

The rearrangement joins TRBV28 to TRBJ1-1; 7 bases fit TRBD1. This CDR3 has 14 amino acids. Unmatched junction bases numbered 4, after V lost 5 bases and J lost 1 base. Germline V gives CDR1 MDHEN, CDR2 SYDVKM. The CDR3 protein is CASSPGQRNTEAFF. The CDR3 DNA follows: TGTGCCAGCAGTCCGGGACAGCGGAACACTGAAGCTTTCTTT.

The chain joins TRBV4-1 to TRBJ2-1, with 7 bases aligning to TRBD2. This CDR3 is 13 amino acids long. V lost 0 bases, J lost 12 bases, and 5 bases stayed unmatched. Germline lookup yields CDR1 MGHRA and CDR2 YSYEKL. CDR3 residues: CASSQDPGRGQFF. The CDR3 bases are TGCGCCAGCAGCCAAGATCCGGGGAGGGGGCAGTTCTTC.

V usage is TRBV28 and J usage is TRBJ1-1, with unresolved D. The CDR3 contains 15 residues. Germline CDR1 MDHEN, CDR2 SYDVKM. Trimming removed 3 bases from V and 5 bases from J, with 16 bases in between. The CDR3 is CASSFSAGIGTEAFF. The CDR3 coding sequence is TGTGCCAGCAGTTTCTCAGCGGGAATCGGAACTGAAGCTTTCTTT.

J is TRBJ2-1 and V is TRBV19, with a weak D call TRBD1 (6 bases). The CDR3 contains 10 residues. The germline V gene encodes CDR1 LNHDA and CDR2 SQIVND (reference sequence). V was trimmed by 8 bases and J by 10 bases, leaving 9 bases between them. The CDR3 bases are TGTGCCAGTGCCGGGACAGAGCAGTTCTTC. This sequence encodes CASAGTEQFF.

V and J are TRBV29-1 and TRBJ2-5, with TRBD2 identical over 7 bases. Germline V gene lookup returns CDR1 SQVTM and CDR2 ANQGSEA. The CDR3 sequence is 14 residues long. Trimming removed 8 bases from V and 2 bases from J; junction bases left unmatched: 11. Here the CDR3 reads CSSYGTSEQETQYF. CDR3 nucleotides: TGCAGCTCCTACGGAACTAGCGAACAAGAGACCCAGTACTTC.

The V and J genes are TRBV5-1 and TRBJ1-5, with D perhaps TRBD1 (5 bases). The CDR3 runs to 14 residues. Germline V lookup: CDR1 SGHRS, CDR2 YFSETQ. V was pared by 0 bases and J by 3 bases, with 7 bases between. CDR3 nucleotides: TGCGCCAGCAGCTTGGAGGGGAACAATCAGCCCCAGCATTTT. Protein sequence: CASSLEGNNQPQHF.

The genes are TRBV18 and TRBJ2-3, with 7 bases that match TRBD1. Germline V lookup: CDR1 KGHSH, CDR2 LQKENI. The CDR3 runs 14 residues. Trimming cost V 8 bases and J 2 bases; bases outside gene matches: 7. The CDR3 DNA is TGTGCCAGCGCAACGACAGGGACCACAGATACGCAGTATTTT. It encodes CASATTGTTDTQYF.

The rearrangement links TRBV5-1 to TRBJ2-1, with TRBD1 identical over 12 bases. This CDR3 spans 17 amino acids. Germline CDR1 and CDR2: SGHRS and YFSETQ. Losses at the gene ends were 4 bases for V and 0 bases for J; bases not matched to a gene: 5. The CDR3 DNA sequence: TGCGCCAGCAGCAGGGGGACAGGGGGCCACTCCTACAATGAGCAGTTCTTC. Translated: CASSRGTGGHSYNEQFF.

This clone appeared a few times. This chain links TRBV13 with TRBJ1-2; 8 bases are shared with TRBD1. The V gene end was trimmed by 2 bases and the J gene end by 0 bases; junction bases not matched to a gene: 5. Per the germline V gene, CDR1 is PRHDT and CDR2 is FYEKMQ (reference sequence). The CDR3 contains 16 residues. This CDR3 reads CASSLSPDRANYGYTF. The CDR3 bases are TGTGCCAGCAGCTTATCCCCGGACAGGGCTAACTATGGCTACACCTTC.

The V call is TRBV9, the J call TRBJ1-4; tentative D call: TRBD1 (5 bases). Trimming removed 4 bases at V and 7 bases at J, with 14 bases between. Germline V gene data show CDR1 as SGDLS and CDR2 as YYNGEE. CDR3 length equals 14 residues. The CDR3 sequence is CASSLRGDGEKLFF. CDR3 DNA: TGTGCCAGCAGCCTACGGGGGGATGGTGAAAAACTGTTTTTT.

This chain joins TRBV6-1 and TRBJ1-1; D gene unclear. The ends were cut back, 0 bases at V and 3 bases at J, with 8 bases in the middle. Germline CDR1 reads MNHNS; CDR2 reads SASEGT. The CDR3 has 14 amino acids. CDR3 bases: TGTGCCAGCAGTGAAGCTTACTTAGACACTGAAGCTTTCTTT. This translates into CASSEAYLDTEAFF.

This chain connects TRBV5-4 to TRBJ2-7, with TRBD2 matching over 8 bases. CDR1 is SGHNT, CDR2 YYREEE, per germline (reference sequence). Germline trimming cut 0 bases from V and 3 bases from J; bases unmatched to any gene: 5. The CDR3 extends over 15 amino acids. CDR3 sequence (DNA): TGTGCCAGCAGCTTGGGGTCGGGGGGGCTCTACGAGCAGTACTTC. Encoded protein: CASSLGSGGLYEQYF.

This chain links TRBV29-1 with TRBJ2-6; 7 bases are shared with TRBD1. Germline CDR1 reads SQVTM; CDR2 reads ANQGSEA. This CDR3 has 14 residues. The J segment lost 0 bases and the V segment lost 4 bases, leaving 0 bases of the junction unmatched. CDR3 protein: CSVGDSSGANVLTF. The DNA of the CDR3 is TGCAGCGTTGGGGACAGCTCTGGGGCCAACGTCCTGACTTTC.